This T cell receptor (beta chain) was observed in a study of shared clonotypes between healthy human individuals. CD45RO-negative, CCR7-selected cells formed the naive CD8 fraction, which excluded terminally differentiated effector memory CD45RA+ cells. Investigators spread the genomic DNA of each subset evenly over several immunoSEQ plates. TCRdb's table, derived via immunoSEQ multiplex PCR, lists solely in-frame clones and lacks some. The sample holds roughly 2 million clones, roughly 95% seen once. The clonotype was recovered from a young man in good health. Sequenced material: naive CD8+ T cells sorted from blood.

The CDR3 is CASSPDTSGAVTKNIQYF. CDR3 coding DNA: TGTGCCAGCTCACCAGATACTAGCGGGGCAGTGACCAAAAACATTCAGTACTTC. The chain couples TRBV18 to TRBJ2-4, with 10 bases that match TRBD2. CDR3 size: 18 residues. From germline, CDR1 is KGHSH and CDR2 LQKENI. The J segment lost 2 bases and the V segment lost 2 bases, leaving 9 bases of the junction unmatched.